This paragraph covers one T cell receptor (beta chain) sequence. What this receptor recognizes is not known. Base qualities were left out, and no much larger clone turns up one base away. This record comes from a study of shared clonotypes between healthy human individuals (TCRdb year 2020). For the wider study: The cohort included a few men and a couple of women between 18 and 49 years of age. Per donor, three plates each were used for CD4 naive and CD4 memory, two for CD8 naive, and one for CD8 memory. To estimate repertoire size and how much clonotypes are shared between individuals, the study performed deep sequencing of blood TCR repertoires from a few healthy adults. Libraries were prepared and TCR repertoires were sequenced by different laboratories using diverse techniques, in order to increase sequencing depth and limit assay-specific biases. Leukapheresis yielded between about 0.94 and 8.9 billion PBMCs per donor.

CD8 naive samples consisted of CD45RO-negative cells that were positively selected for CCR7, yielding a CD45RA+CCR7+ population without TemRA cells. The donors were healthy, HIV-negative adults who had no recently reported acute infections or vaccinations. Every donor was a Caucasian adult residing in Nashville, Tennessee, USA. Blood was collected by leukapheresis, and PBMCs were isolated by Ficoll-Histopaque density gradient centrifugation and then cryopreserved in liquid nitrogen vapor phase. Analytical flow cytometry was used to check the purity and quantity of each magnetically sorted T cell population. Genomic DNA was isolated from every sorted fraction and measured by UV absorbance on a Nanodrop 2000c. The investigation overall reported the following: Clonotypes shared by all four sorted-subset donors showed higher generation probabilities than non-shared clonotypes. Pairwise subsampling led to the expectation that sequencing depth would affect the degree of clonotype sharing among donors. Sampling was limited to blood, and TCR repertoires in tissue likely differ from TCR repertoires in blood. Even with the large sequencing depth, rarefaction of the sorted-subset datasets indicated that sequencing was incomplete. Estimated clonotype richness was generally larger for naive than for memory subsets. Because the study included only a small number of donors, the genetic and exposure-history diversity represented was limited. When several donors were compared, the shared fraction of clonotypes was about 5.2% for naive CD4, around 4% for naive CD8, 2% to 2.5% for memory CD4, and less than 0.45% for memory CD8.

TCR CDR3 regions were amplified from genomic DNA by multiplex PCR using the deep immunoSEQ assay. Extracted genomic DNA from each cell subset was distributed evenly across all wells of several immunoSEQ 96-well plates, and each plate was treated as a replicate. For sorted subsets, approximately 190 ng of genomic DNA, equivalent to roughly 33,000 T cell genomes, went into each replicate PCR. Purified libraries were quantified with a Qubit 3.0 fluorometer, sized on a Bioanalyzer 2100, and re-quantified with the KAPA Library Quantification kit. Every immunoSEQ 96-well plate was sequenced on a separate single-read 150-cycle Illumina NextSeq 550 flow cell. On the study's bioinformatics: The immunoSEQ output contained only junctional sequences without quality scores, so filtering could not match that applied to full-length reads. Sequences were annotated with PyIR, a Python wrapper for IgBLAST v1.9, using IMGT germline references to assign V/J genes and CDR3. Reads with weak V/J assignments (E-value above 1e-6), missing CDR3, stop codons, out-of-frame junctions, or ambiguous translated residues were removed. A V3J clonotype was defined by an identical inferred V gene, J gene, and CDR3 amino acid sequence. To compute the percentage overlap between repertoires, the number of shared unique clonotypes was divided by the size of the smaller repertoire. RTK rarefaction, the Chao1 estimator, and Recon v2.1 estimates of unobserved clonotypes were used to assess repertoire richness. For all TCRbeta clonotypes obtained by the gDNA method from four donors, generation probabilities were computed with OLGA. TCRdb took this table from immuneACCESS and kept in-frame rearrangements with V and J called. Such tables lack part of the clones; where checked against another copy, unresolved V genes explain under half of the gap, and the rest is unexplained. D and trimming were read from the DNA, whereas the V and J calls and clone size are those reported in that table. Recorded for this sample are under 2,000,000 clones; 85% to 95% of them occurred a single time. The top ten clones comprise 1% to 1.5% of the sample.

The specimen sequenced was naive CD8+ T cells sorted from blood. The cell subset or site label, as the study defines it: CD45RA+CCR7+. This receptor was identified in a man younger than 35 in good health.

In nucleotide form, the sequence is TGTGCCAGCAGCCCGCAGACAGGGGGCGCAGATACGCAGTATTTT. Its protein product is CASSPQTGGADTQYF. The sequence is built from TRBV11-2 and TRBJ2-3; the central 10 bases match TRBD1. Compared with germline, V lacks 5 bases and J lacks 4 bases; bases without a gene match: 6. CDR1 and CDR2 were assigned from the germline V gene as SGHAT and FQNNGV. From cysteine to phenylalanine, the CDR3 is 15 amino acids long. Only CDR3 DNA is held: 45 bases, read in frame from base 1. Joined to the reference TRBV11-2 and TRBJ2-3 proteins, this CDR3 gives the full variable domain: EAGVAQSPRYKIIEKRQSVAFWCNPISGHATLYWYQQILGQGPKLLIQFQNNGVVDDSQLPKDRFSAERLKGVDSTLKIQPAKLEDSAVYLCASSPQTGGADTQYFGPGTRLTVL.